This section outlines one TCR beta chain sequence together with its context. Germline V lookup: CDR1 SEHNR, CDR2 FQNEAQ (reference sequence). The length of the CDR3 is 16 residues. Trimming took 2 bases from V and 7 from J; bases not matched to a gene: 7. A multiplex PCR was run with 60 Vbeta primers and 13 Jbeta primers. Profiling relied on immunoSEQ multiplex PCR, and the TCRdb table lists in-frame clones only, not all of them. This sample has about 130,000 clones, with more than 65% found just once. This specimen comes from a study of cytomegalovirus exposure and HLA in healthy donors. Study-level information: About 85 million unique TCRs from HLA-typed donors were held in an early release of data.

The TCR originated in a woman aged 60-70 years in good health and CMV-seropositive. Sequenced material: PBMCs. This chain joins TRBV7-9 and TRBJ2-1; 11 bases align to TRBD2. The CDR3 here is CASSLSGSGGENEQFF. The CDR3 region has the DNA TGTGCCAGCAGCTTATCGGGTAGCGGGGGGGAAAATGAGCAGTTCTTC.